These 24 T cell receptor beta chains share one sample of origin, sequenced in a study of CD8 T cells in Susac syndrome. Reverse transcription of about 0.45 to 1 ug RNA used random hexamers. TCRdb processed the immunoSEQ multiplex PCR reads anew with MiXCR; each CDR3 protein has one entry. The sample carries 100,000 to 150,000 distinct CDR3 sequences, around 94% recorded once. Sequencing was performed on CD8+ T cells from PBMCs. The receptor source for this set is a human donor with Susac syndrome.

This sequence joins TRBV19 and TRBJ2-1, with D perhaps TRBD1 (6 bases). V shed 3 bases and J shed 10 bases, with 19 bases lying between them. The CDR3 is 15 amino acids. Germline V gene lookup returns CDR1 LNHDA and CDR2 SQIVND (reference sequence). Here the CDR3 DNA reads TGTGCCAGTAGTATGTTAGGACAGTACCCTTTCGAGCAGTTCTTC. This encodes CASSMLGQYPFEQFF.

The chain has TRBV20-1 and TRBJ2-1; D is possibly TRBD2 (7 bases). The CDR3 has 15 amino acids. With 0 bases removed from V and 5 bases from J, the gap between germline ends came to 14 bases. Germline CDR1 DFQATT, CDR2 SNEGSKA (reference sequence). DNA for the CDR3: TGCAGTGCTAGAGAGGGGCGGGGGCTAAACAATGAGCAGTTCTTC. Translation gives CSAREGRGLNNEQFF.

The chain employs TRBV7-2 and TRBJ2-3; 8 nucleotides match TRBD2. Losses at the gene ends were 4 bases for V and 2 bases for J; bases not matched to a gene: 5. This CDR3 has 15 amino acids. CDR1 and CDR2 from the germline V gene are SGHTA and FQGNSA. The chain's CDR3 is CASSSVAGTTDTQYF. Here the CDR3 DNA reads TGTGCCAGCAGCTCGGTAGCGGGGACCACAGATACGCAGTATTTT.

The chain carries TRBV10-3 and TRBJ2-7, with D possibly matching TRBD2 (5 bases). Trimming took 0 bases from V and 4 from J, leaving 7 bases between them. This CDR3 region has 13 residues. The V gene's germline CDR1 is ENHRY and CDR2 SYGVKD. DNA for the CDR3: TGTGCCATCAGTGAGTCGAGGGAGTACGAGCAGTACTTC. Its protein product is CAISESREYEQYF.

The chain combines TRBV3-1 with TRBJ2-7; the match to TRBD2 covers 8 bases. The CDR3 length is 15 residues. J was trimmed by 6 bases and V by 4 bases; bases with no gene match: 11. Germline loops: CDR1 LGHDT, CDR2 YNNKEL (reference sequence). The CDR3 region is CASSRSGGEWGEQYF. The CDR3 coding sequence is TGTGCCAGCAGCCGAAGCGGGGGAGAGTGGGGCGAGCAGTACTTC.

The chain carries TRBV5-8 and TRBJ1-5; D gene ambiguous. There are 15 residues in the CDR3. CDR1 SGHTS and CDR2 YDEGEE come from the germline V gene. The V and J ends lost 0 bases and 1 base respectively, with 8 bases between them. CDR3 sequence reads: CASSLEGASNQPQHF. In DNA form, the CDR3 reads TGTGCCAGCAGCTTGGAGGGTGCGAGCAATCAGCCCCAGCATTTT.

As DNA, the CDR3 is TGTGCCAGCAGTTTAGGACAGCGCCCAGATACGCAGTATTTT. Its translation is CASSLGQRPDTQYF. The chain has TRBV2 and TRBJ2-3, with D possibly matching TRBD1 (6 bases). Germline CDR1 and CDR2: SNHLY and FYNNEI. The ends were cut back, 5 bases at V and 4 bases at J, with 13 bases in the middle. The length of the CDR3 is 14 residues.

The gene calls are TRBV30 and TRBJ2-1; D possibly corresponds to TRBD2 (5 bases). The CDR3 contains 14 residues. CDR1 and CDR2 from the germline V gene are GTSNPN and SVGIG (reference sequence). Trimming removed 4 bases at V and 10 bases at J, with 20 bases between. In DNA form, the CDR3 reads TGTGCCTGGACGACATACCGACACCCGGGGGAGCAGTTCTTC. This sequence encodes CAWTTYRHPGEQFF.

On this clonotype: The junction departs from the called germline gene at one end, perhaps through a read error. This CDR3 reads CSARGTSGSNHNEQFF. CDR3 DNA: TGCAGTGCCAGAGGGACTAGCGGGAGTAACCACAATGAGCAGTTCTTC. The chain combines TRBV20-1 with TRBJ2-1; 14 nucleotides match TRBD2. This CDR3 has 16 amino acids. The germline gives CDR1 DFQATT, CDR2 SNEGSKA (reference sequence).

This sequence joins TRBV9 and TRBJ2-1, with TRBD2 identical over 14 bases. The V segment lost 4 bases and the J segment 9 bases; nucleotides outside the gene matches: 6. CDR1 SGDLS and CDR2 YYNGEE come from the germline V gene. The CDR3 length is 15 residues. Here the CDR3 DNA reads TGTGCCAGCAGCACCCGGACTAGCGGGGGGATTGAGCAGTTCTTC. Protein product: CASSTRTSGGIEQFF.

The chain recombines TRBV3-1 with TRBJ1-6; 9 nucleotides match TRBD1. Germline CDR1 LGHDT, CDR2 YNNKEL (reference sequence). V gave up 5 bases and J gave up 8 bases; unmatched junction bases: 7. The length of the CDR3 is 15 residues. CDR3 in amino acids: CASSGSGTGYSPLHF. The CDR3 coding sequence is TGTGCCAGCAGCGGGTCCGGGACAGGGTATTCACCCCTCCACTTT.

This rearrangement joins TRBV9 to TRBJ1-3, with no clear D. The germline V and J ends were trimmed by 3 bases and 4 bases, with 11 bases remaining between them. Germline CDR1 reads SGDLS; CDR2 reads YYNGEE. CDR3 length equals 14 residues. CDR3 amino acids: CASSAGMGGNTIYF. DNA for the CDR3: TGTGCCAGCAGCGCCGGGATGGGGGGAAACACCATATATTTT.

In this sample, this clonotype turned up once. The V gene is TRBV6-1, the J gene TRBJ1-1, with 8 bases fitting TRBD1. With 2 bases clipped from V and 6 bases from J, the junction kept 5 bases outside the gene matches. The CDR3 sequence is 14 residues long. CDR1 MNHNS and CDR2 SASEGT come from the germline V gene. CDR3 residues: CASSELGQGAEAFF. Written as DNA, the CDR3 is TGTGCCAGCAGTGAACTAGGACAGGGCGCTGAAGCTTTCTTT.

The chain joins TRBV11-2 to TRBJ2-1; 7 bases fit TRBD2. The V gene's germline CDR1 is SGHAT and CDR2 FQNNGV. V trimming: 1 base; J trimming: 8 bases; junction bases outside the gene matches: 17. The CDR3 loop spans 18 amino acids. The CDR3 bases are TGTGCCAGCAGCTTAGCACCATGGGGGGGGAATCGTATGGATGAGCAGTTCTTC. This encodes CASSLAPWGGNRMDEQFF. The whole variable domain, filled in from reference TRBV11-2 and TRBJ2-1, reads EAGVAQSPRYKIIEKRQSVAFWCNPISGHATLYWYQQILGQGPKLLIQFQNNGVVDDSQLPKDRFSAERLKGVDSTLKIQPAKLEDSAVYLCASSLAPWGGNRMDEQFFGPGTRLTVL.

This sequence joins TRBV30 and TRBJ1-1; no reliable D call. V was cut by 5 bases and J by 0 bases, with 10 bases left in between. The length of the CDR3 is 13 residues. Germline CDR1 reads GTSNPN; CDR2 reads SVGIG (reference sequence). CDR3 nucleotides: TGTGCCTGGGGGCATATAGTGAACACTGAAGCTTTCTTT. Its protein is CAWGHIVNTEAFF.

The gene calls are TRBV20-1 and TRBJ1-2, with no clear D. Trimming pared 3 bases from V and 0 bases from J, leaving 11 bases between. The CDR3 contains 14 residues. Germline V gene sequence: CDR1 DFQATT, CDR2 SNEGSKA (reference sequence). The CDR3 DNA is TGCAGTGCTAGTGACGTCGTCGCTAACTATGGCTACACCTTC. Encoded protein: CSASDVVANYGYTF.

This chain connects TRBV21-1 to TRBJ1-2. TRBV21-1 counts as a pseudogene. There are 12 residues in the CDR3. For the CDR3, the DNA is TGTGCCAGCAGTAAGGGTATAGATGGCTACACCTTC. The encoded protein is CASSKGIDGYTF.

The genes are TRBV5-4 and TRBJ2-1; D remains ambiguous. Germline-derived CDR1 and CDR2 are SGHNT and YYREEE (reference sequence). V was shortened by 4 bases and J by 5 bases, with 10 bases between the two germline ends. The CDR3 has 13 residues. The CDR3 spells CASSLLTHNEQFF. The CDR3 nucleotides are TGTGCCAGCAGCCTACTGACCCACAATGAGCAGTTCTTC.

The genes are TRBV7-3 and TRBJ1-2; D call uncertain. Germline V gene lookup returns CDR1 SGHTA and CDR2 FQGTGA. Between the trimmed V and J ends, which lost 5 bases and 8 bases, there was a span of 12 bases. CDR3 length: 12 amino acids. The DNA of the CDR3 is TGTGCCAGCAGCATGGACGGACGGGGCTACACCTTC. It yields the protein CASSMDGRGYTF.

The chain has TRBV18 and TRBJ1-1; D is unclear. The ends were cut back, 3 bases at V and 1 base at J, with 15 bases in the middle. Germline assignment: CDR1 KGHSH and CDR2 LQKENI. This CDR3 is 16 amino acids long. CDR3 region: CASSPTGMGSNTEAFF. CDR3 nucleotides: TGTGCCAGCTCACCCACCGGCATGGGATCGAACACTGAAGCTTTCTTT. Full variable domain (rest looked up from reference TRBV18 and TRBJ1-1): NAGVMQNPRHLVRRRGQEARLRCSPMKGHSHVYWYRQLPEEGLKFMVYLQKENIIDESGMPKERFSAEFPKEGPSILRIQQVVRGDSAAYFCASSPTGMGSNTEAFFGQGTRLTVV.

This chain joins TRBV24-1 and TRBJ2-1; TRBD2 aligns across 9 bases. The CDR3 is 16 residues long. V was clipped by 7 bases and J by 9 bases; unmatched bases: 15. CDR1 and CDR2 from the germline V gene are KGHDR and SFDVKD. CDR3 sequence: CATSPVGGGAQGEQFF. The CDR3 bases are TGTGCCACCAGCCCGGTTGGCGGGGGGGCTCAGGGTGAGCAGTTCTTC.

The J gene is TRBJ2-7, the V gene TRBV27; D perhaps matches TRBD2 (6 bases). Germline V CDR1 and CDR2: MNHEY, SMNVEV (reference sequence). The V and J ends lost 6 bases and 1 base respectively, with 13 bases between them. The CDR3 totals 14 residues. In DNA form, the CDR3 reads TGTGCCAGCAGGGGGGGTAGCGGTTCCTACGAGCAGTACTTC. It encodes CASRGGSGSYEQYF.

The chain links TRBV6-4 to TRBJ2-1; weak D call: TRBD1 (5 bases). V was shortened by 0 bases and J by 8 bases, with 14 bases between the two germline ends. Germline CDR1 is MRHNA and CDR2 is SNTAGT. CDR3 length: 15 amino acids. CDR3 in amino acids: CASSDSGQVVDEQFF. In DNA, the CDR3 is TGTGCCAGCAGTGACTCGGGGCAGGTGGTCGATGAGCAGTTCTTC.

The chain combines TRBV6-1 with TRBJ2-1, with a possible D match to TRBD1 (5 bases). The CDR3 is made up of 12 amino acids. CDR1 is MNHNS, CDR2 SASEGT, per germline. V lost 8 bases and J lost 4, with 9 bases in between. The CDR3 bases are TGTGCCAGCCAAGGGGCGTACAATGAGCAGTTCTTC. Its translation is CASQGAYNEQFF.